One and the same sample provided the 15 T cell receptor beta chains below, sequenced in a study of molecular identifiers for immune sequencing clone quantification. Via MiXCR, TCRdb re-called the PCR reads, giving one row per CDR3 protein. The table shows approximately 500,000 distinct CDR3 sequences, with around 21% occurring only once. Sequences were obtained from naive CD8+ T cells from blood, with Jurkat cell RNA spiked in. Subset here: FACS-sorted CD8+CD4-CCR7+CD45RA+ naive T cells. All receptors come from a human donor in good health. Some libraries in this study had Jurkat cell RNA spiked in.

This clonotype was counted a few times. V gene TRBV27 combines with J gene TRBJ2-1; perhaps TRBD2 as D (5 bases). Trimming removed 1 base at V and 3 bases at J, with 13 bases between. Germline assignment: CDR1 MNHEY and CDR2 SMNVEV (reference sequence). The CDR3 is 16 amino acids. The CDR3 loop is CASSLLTPGLYNEQFF. The CDR3 nucleotides are TGTGCCAGCAGTTTATTGACGCCCGGACTCTACAATGAGCAGTTCTTC.

The CDR3 nucleotides are TGCGCCAGCAGCCAAGATGGGGCTAGCGGGGGGTACAATGAGCAGTTCTTC. Protein: CASSQDGASGGYNEQFF. The rearrangement uses TRBV4-3 and TRBJ2-1, with 11 bases matching TRBD2. The CDR3 consists of 17 residues. Germline V gene data show CDR1 as LGHNA and CDR2 as YSLEER. The ends lost 0 bases at V and 4 bases at J; junction bases unmatched: 5.

On this clonotype: Being one base from a much bigger clone, this may be a read error. The chain uses TRBV28 and TRBJ2-2; 13 bases map to TRBD2. CDR1 is MDHEN and CDR2 is SYDVKM in the germline V gene. This CDR3 has 16 residues. Unmatched junction bases numbered 10, after V lost 8 bases and J lost 7 bases. The CDR3 nucleotides are TGTGCCAGCTCCATTGGGACTAGCGGGATAGTCGGGGAGCTGTTTTTT. Protein product: CASSIGTSGIVGELFF.

This clonotype was counted only a few times. The chain links TRBV19 to TRBJ2-7; D is unclear. Trimming shortened V by 0 bases and J by 1 base, and 13 bases separated the two germline ends. This CDR3 comprises 16 residues. CDR1 is LNHDA, CDR2 SQIVND, per germline (reference sequence). CDR3 sequence (DNA): TGTGCCAGTAGTATAGATGTCGGCGTCGGGTCCTACGAGCAGTACTTC. Protein product: CASSIDVGVGSYEQYF.

The chain uses TRBV27 and TRBJ1-5; D is unclear. This CDR3 is 13 amino acids long. Trimming removed 6 bases from V and 7 bases from J, with 13 bases in between. CDR1 and CDR2 from the germline V gene are MNHEY and SMNVEV (reference sequence). The CDR3 region is CASSQRFGQPQHF. The DNA of the CDR3 is TGTGCCAGCAGCCAACGCTTTGGACAGCCCCAGCATTTT.

The chain uses TRBV7-9 and TRBJ1-1; 7 bases agree with TRBD1. CDR1 and CDR2 from the germline V gene are SEHNR and FQNEAQ (reference sequence). V shed 5 bases, J shed 3 bases, and the junction held 15 bases outside the gene matches. The CDR3 is 17 amino acids. The CDR3, as DNA: TGTGCCAGCAGCCAAATCGGTTTGACAGGGATCTACACTGAAGCTTTCTTT. Translating it yields CASSQIGLTGIYTEAFF.

V usage is TRBV6-2 or TRBV6-3 and J usage is TRBJ2-2; D possibly corresponds to TRBD2 (7 bases). CDR1 is MNHEY, CDR2 SVGEGT, per germline. Trimming stripped 5 bases from V and 5 bases from J, with 36 bases between. CDR3 size: 22 residues. CDR3 sequence: CASSTSGQLPYLVGAGTGELFF. As DNA, the CDR3 is TGTGCCAGCAGTACCTCAGGACAGCTTCCTTACCTTGTGGGAGCGGGGACCGGGGAGCTGTTTTTT.

This clonotype was detected many times. Written as DNA, the CDR3 is TGTGCCAGCAGGGATGGGACATTTATGAACACTGAAGCTTTCTTT. Translated, it gives CASRDGTFMNTEAFF. The chain carries TRBV2 and TRBJ1-1; tentative D call: TRBD1 (6 bases). This CDR3 region has 15 residues. Germline loops: CDR1 SNHLY, CDR2 FYNNEI. Trimming shortened V by 6 bases and J by 0 bases, and 14 bases separated the two germline ends. The full variable domain, in which reference TRBV2 and TRBJ1-1 provide the parts outside the CDR3, is EPEVTQTPSHQVTQMGQEVILRCVPISNHLYFYWYRQILGQKVEFLVSFYNNEISEKSEIFDDQFSVERPDGSNFTLKIRSTKLEDSAMYFCASRDGTFMNTEAFFGQGTRLTVV.

This clonotype was seen many times. The J gene is TRBJ1-5, the V gene TRBV7-6; D possibly corresponds to TRBD1 (5 bases). Trimming took 4 bases from V and 5 from J, leaving 15 bases between them. In germline, CDR1 is SGHVS, CDR2 FNYEAQ. The CDR3 loop spans 15 amino acids. CDR3 DNA sequence: TGTGCCAGCAGCTGGGATGACAGCACGTATCAGCCCCAGCATTTT. Protein: CASSWDDSTYQPQHF.

This clonotype was picked up a small number of times. This chain links TRBV6-2 or TRBV6-3 with TRBJ2-7; 10 bases line up with TRBD2. This CDR3 contains 16 residues. With 7 bases clipped from V and 6 bases from J, the junction kept 15 bases outside the gene matches. Germline lookup yields CDR1 MNHEY and CDR2 SVGEGT. CDR3 region: CASTGTSVGWIPEQYF. The CDR3 DNA reads TGTGCCAGCACGGGGACTAGCGTCGGTTGGATACCCGAGCAGTACTTC.

This clonotype was found many times. This chain connects TRBV20-1 to TRBJ1-4; D uncertain. V was trimmed by 0 bases and J by 7 bases, leaving 6 bases between them. The CDR3 has 12 amino acids. Germline CDR1 and CDR2: DFQATT and SNEGSKA (reference sequence). The CDR3 loop is CSARDRVEKLFF. CDR3 DNA sequence: TGCAGTGCTAGAGACCGGGTTGAAAAACTGTTTTTT.

This clonotype was recorded many times. The chain carries TRBV6-5 and TRBJ2-3; D is uncertain. The length of the CDR3 is 14 residues. Germline values: CDR1 MNHEY, CDR2 SVGAGI. V shed 4 bases and J shed 6 bases, with 14 bases lying between them. The CDR3 nucleotides read TGTGCCAGCAGTTCCCTCGGCCGTCTGGATACGCAGTATTTT. Translating it yields CASSSLGRLDTQYF.

Regarding this clonotype: The missing conserved phenylalanine or tryptophan at the end of this CDR3 makes a read error likely. This chain connects TRBV7-9 to TRBJ2-7, with D unresolved. V dropped 0 bases and J dropped 4 bases, with 7 bases sitting between them. The CDR3 contains 13 residues. CDR1 SEHNR and CDR2 FQNEAQ come from the germline V gene (reference sequence). For the CDR3, the DNA is TGTGCCAGCAGCTTAGCGCTCGGTTACGAGCAGTACTCC. Translating it yields CASSLALGYEQYS.

This clonotype was seen at least ten times. One end of the junction varies from germline; a read error may be responsible. V usage is TRBV7-9 and J usage is TRBJ1-1; D possibly corresponds to TRBD1 (5 bases). This CDR3 has 11 residues. Germline values: CDR1 SEHNR, CDR2 FQNEAQ (reference sequence). The CDR3 DNA reads as TGTGCCAGCAATCCACTTCCGGGACCCAACTTT. This sequence encodes CASNPLPGPNF.

This clonotype has at least ten counts. The CDR3 bases are TGTGCCAGCAGCTTCCACATGGCCGGGGAGCTGTTTTTT. Protein product: CASSFHMAGELFF. J is TRBJ2-2 and V is TRBV7-8; D uncertain. The CDR3 extends over 13 amino acids. V was trimmed by 3 bases and J by 6 bases, leaving 8 bases between them. Looked up from germline, CDR1 is SGHVS and CDR2 is FQNEAQ.